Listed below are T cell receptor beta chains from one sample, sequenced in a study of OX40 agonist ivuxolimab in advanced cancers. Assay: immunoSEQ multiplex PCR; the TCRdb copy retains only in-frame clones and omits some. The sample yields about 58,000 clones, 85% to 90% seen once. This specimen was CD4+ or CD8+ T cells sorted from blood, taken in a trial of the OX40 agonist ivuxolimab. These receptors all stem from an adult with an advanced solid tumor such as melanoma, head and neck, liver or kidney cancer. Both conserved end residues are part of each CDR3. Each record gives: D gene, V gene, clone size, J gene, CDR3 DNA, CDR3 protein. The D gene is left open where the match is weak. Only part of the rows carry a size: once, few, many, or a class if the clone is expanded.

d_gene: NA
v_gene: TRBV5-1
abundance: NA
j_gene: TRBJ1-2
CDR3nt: TGCGCCAGCAGCTTGCAAGGGGCAGGGAACTATGGCTACACCTTC
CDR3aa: CASSLQGAGNYGYTF

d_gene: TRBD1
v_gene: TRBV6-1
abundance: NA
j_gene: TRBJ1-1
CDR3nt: TGTGCCAGCAGTCGGAGACAGGGAGACACTGAAGCTTTCTTT
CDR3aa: CASSRRQGDTEAFF

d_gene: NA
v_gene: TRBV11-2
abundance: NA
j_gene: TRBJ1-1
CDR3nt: TGTGCCAGCAGCAAAGTGGGAGGGATGGGCGCTTTCTTT
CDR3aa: CASSKVGGMGAFF

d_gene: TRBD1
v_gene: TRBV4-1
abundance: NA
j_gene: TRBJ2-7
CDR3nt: TGCGCCAGCAGCCAAGAAGCCGCAGGGGGATCCGAGCAGTACTTC
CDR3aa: CASSQEAAGGSEQYF

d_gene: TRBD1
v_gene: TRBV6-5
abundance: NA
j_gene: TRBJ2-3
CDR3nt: TGTGCCAGCAGTTATCGGGACAGTGGGACAGATACGCAGTATTTT
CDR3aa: CASSYRDSGTDTQYF

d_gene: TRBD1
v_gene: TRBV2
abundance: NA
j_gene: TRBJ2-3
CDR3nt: TGTGCCAGCAGAAGGACAGGGACCTTCGCTGATACGCAGTATTTT
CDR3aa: CASRRTGTFADTQYF

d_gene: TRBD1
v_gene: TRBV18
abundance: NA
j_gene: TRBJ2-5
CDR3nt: TGTGCCAGCTCTACAGGGGGTCGGATGAGCTCTGAGACCCAGTACTTC
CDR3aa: CASSTGGRMSSETQYF

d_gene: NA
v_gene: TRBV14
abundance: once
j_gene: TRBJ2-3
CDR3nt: TGTGCCAGCAGCCAAGAAGTCCTCAGTCCCACAGATACGCAGTATTTT
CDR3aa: CASSQEVLSPTDTQYF

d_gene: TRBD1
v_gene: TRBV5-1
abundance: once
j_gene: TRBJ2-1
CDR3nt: TGCGCCAGCAGCGGACGGACAGGGCGGGACAATGAGCAGTTCTTC
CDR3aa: CASSGRTGRDNEQFF

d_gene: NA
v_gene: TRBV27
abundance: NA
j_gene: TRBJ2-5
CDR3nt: TGTGCCAGCAGTTTATGGGCAGCCCGGGAGACCCAGTACTTC
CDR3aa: CASSLWAARETQYF

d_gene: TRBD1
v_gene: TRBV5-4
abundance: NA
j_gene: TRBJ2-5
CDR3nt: TGTGCCAGCAGCTTGATAACAGGGGTTGGGGAGACCCAGTACTTC
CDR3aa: CASSLITGVGETQYF

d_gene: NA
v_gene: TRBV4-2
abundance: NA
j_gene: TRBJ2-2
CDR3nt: TGTGCCAGCAGCCCCCAGAGCCCCGGGACCGGGGAGCTGTTTTTT
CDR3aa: CASSPQSPGTGELFF

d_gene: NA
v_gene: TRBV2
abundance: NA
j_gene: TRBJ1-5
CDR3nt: TGTGCCAGCAATTCGGGGTCCTATCAGCCCCAGCATTTT
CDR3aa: CASNSGSYQPQHF

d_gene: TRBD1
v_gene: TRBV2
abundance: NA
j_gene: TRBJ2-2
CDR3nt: TGTGCCAGCAGTGAAACAGGGGGCTGGTCCGGGGAGCTGTTTTTT
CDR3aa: CASSETGGWSGELFF

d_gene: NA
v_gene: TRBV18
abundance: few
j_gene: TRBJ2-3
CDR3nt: TGTGCCAGCTCACCACCGGGGGTTTGGACAGATACGCAGTATTTT
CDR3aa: CASSPPGVWTDTQYF

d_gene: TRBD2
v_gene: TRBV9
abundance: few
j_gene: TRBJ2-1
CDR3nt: TGTGCCAGCAGCGCCCAACTAGCGGGGGGGTACAATGAGCAGTTCTTC
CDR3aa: CASSAQLAGGYNEQFF

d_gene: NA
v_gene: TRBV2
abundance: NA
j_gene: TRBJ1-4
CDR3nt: TGTGCCAGCAGTGGGGGGGGGCCAGCTAATGAAAAACTGTTTTTT
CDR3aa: CASSGGGPANEKLFF

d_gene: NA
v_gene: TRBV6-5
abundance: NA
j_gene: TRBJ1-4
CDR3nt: TGTGCCAGCAGCTGGGGCCTTTCTACTAATGAAAAACTGTTTTTT
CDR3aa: CASSWGLSTNEKLFF

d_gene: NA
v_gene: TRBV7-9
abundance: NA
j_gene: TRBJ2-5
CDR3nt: TGTGCCGGCAGCTTAGGGGGTCTCAAGAAGGAGACCCAGTACTTC
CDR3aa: CAGSLGGLKKETQYF

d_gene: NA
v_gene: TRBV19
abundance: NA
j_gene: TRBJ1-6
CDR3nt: TGTGCCAGTAGTATTGGGGTAGGGAATTCACCCCTCCACTTT
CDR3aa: CASSIGVGNSPLHF

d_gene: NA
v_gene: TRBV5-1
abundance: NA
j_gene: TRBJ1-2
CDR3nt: TGCGCCAGCAGCTTGGCTCAGGGCATCGGGTATGGCTACACCTTC
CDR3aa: CASSLAQGIGYGYTF

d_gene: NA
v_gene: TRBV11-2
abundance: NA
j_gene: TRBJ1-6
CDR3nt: TGTGCCAGCAGCTTAGAGGGCTCACCCCTCCACTTT
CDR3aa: CASSLEGSPLHF

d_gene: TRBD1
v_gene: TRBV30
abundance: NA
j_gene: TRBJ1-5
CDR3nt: TGTGCCTGGAGTGGGACAGGGGTTCAGCCCCAGCATTTT
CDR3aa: CAWSGTGVQPQHF

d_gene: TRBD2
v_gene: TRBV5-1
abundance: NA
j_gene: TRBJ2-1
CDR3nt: TGCGCCAGCAGTCTTACTAGCGGGGCCTACAATGAGCAGTTCTTC
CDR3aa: CASSLTSGAYNEQFF

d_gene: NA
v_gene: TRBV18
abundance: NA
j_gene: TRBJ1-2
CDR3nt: TGTGCCAGCTCCCAGACCCGGGACACGAACTATGGCTACACCTTC
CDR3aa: CASSQTRDTNYGYTF

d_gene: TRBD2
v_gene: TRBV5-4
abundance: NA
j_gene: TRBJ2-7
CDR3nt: TGTGCCAGCAGCACAAGCCCGGGACTAAGGTACGAGCAGTACTTC
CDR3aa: CASSTSPGLRYEQYF

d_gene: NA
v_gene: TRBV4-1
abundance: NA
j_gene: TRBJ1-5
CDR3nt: TGCGCCAGCAGCCAAGATGGACAGCGCAATCAGCCCCAGCATTTT
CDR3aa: CASSQDGQRNQPQHF

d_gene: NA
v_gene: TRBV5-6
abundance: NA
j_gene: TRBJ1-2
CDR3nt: TGTGCCAGCAGCTTGGTAGCCGGGGCTAACTATGGCTACACCTTC
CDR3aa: CASSLVAGANYGYTF

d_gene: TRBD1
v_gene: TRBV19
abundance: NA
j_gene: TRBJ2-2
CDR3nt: TGTGCCAGTAGTTCGACAGGGGGCCACGGGGAGCTGTTTTTT
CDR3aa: CASSSTGGHGELFF

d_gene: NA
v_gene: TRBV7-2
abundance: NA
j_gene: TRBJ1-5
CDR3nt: TGTGCCAGCAGCTTAGACGCAGGAGCGGTCAATCAGCCCCAGCATTTT
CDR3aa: CASSLDAGAVNQPQHF

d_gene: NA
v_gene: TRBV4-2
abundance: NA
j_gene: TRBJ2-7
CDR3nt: TGTGCCAGCAGCCAAGATTTGGGGCCAGCCTCCTACGAGCAGTACTTC
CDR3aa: CASSQDLGPASYEQYF

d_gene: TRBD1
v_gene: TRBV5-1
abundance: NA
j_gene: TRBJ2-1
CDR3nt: TGCGCCAGCAGCTTGGCTAGACAGGGGGCCGGCAATGAGCAGTTCTTC
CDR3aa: CASSLARQGAGNEQFF

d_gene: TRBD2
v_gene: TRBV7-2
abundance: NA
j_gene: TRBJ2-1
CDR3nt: TGTGCCAGCAGCTTAGACGGACTAGCGGGGGGGGAGCAGTTCTTC
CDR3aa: CASSLDGLAGGEQFF

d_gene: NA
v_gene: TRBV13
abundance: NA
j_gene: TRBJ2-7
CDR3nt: TGTGCCAGCAGCTTAGCCGCAAGGAAGAAGTCCTACGAGCAGTACTTC
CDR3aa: CASSLAARKKSYEQYF

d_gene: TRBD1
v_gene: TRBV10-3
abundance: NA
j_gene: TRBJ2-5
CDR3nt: TGTGCCATCAGTGAGAACCCCGGGACAGGGGGGACCCAGTACTTC
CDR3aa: CAISENPGTGGTQYF

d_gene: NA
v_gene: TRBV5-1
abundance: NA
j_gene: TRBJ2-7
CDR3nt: TGCGCCAGCAGCTTGGTTGGGACGGGCCCCTACGAGCAGTACTTC
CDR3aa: CASSLVGTGPYEQYF

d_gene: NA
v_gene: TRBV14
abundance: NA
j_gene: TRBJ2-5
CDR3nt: TGTGCCAGCAGCCAAGGTCTACAGGGTGGGGAGACCCAGTACTTC
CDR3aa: CASSQGLQGGETQYF

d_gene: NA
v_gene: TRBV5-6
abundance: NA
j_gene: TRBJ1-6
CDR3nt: TGTGCCAGCAGCTTGGCCGGGGGAAGAGATTCACCCCTCCACTTT
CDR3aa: CASSLAGGRDSPLHF

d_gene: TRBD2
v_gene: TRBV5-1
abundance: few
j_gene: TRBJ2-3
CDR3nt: TGCGCCAGCAGCTTAGGTCTCCTAGCGGGGGGGCCTCTAGGCACAGATACGCAGTATTTT
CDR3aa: CASSLGLLAGGPLGTDTQYF

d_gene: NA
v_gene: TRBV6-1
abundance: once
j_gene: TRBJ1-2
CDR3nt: TGTGCCAGCAGTGAACTCTTCCGACGTAACTATGGCTACACCTTC
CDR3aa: CASSELFRRNYGYTF

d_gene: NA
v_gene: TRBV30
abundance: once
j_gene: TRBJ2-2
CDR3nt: TGTGCCTGGAGGAAACAGGGAAATCCTAGGGCCGGGGAGCTGTTTTTT
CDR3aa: CAWRKQGNPRAGELFF

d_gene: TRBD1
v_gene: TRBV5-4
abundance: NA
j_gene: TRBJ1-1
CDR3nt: TGTGCCACGGGACAGCCGAACACTGAAGCTTTCTTT
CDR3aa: CATGQPNTEAFF

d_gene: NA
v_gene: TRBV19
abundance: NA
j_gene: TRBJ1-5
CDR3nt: TGTGCCAGTAGTGCCTCCGGGACAAGTAGCAATCAGCCCCAGCATTTT
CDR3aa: CASSASGTSSNQPQHF

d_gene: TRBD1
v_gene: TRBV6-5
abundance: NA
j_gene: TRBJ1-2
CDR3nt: TGTGCCAGCAGACAGACAGGGACCAACTATGGCTACACCTTC
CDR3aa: CASRQTGTNYGYTF

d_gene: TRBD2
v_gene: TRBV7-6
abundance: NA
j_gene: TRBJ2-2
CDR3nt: TGTGCCAGCAGCTTAGCGGGACTATTCAACACCGGGGAGCTGTTTTTT
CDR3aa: CASSLAGLFNTGELFF

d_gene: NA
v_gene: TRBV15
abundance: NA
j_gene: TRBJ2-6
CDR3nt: TGTGCCACCAGCAGAGTGATTGGCAGCTCTGGGGCCAACGTCCTGACTTTC
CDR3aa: CATSRVIGSSGANVLTF

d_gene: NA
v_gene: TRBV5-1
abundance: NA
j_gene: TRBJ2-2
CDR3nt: TGCGCCAGCAGCAGAACTGGCGGGCCCAACACCGGGGAGCTGTTTTTT
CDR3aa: CASSRTGGPNTGELFF

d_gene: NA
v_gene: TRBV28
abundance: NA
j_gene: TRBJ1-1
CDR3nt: TGTGCCAGCAGTTTGTGGCGGATGGCTTTCTTT
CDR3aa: CASSLWRMAFF

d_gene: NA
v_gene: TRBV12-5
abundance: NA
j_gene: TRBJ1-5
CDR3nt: TGTGCTAGTGGTTTGGTAGCGGGACACAATCAGCCCCAGCATTTT
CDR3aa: CASGLVAGHNQPQHF

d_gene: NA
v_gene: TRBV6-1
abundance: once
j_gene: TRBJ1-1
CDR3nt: TGTGCCAGCAGACTCAGTCAGGTGAACACTGAAGCTTTCTTT
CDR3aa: CASRLSQVNTEAFF

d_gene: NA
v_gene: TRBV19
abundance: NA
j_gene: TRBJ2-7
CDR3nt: TGTGCCAGTAGTAAGGGCGGTAGCTCCTACGAGCAGTACTTC
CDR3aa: CASSKGGSSYEQYF

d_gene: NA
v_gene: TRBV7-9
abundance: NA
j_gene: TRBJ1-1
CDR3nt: TGTGCCAGCAGCTTAGTTGTGAACACTGAAGCTTTCTTT
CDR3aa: CASSLVVNTEAFF

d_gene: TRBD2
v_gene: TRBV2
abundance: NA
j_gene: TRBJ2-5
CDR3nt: TGTGCCAGCAGTGGGGCGGGGGGCCAAGAGACCCAGTACTTC
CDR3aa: CASSGAGGQETQYF

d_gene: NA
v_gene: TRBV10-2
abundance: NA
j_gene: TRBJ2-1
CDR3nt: TGCGCCAGCAGTGAGCCCTTCCTCCGGGGCGATGAGCAGTTCTTC
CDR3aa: CASSEPFLRGDEQFF

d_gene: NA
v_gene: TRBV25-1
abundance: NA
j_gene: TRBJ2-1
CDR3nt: TGTGCCAGCAGTGAATATAAGAATAATTACGGGGAGCAGTTCTTC
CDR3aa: CASSEYKNNYGEQFF